The present T cell receptor (beta chain) was sequenced within a study of blood T cells in healthy people across ages. Per-sample PBMC isolation yielded at least 6.5 million cells. Whole-study results and caveats: Per million T cells, the diversity of TCR beta decreased roughly linearly as age advanced. A strong correlation between TCR beta diversity and naive T cell percentage was seen.

Next came a second PCR, run for about 6 to 12 cycles, which used a sample-barcoded 5' primer along with a J-beta primer mix. TCRdb reprocessed the 5' RACE reads via MiXCR and lists one record per CDR3 protein. The sample has 850,000 or so distinct CDR3 sequences, around 28% seen once. Remarks on this clonotype: Its antigen is unidentified.

Germline assignment: CDR1 DFQATT and CDR2 SNEGSKA (reference sequence). V lost 5 bases and J 1 base, leaving 17 bases between the germline ends. This CDR3 region has 15 residues. The origin of this receptor is an elderly woman in good health. V gene TRBV20-1 combines with J gene TRBJ1-1, with a weak D call TRBD1 (6 bases). Source material: blood. The CDR3 DNA follows: TGCAGTGCTGGAGCAAGGGGGAAAGGGAACACTGAAGCTTTCTTT. Its translation is CSAGARGKGNTEAFF.